This entry is about one T cell receptor (beta chain). No antigen is known for it. The data derive from a study of CD8+CD57+ T cells in acquired aplastic anemia. Across the whole study: Roughly 3.2 ug was the average amount of DNA from sorted CD4+ and CD8+ cells. Study conclusions and caveats: Overlap between patients and controls comprised twenty-nine CD8+ CDR3 sequences. The study found no significant CD8+ Simpson's diversity difference between patients and controls.

Per germline, CDR1 ENHRY and CDR2 SYGVKD. The CDR3 contains 15 residues. V shed 3 bases and J 8 bases; nucleotides not matched to a gene: 10. Genomic DNA, serving as template, underwent TCR beta VDJ and CDR3 profiling. TCRdb re-called the reads through MiXCR, storing one row per CDR3 protein. The repertoire consists of 150,000 to 200,000 distinct CDR3 sequences, with 50% to 75% occurring once and the leading ten covering 46%. The TCR sequence derives from a human donor with severe aplastic anemia or a healthy control (not recorded which). The sequencing sample was made of sorted CD4+, CD8+, or CD8+CD57+ T cells (not recorded which) from PBMCs. The chain uses TRBV10-3 and TRBJ2-1; TRBD2 agrees at 7 bases. The CDR3: CAISDREGPSDEQFF. As DNA, the CDR3 is TGTGCCATCAGTGATAGGGAGGGCCCGTCAGATGAGCAGTTCTTC.